The clone carrying this TCR beta chain was recorded at least ten times. It was RNA transcripts that yielded the amplified TCR beta CDR3 regions. A first-round RT-PCR of the TCR CDR3 used the HTBI primer set. Each CDR3 protein is one row after TCRdb ran MiXCR on the multiplex PCR reads. Of hundreds of thousands of distinct CDR3 sequences in the sample, around 20% are singletons; the top ten hold around 15%. The entry originates in a study of T cells in Graves' hyperthyroidism and ophthalmopathy. Germline trimming cut 1 base from V and 4 bases from J; bases unmatched to any gene: 1. The CDR3 loop spans 14 amino acids. Germline V gives CDR1 SGHDN, CDR2 FVKESK.

This chain links TRBV14 with TRBJ2-1; 7 bases line up with TRBD1. Source material: blood. This clonotype was obtained from a woman aged 45 to 65 with Graves' hyperthyroidism that later progressed to Graves' ophthalmopathy. The CDR3 bases are TGTGCCAGCAGCCAAGTGGGACAGTACAATGAGCAGTTCTTC. This encodes CASSQVGQYNEQFF.